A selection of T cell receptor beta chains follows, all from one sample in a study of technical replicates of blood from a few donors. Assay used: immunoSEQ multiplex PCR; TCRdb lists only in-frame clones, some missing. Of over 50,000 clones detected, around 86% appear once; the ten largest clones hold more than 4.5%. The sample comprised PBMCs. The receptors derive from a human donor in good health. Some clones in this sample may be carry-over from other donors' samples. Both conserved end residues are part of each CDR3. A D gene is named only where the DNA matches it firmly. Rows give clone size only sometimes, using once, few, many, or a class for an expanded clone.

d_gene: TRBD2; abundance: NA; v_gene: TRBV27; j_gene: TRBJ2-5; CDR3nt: TGTGCCAGCAGTGGTGGTAGCGGGAGGGCCGTATTAAGGGAGACCCAGTACTTC; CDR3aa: CASSGGSGRAVLRETQYF
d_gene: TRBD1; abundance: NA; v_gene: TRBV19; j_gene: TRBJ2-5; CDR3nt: TGTGCCAGTAGTGCCACAGGGGGGAGCCAAGAGACCCAGTACTTC; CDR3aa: CASSATGGSQETQYF
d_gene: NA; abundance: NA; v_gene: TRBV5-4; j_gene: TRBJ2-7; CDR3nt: TGTGCCAGCAGCCTGTACGGGGGCTACGAGCAGTACTTC; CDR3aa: CASSLYGGYEQYF
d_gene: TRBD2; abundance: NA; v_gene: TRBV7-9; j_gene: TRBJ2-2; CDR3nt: TGTGCCAGCAGCTTACTAGCGGGAGGGAACACCGGGGAGCTGTTTTTT; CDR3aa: CASSLLAGGNTGELFF
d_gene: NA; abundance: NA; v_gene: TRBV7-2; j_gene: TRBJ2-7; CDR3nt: TGTGCCAGCAGCTTACTACAGGGCTACGAGCAGTACTTC; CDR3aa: CASSLLQGYEQYF
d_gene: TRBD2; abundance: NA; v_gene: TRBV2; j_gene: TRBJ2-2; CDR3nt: TGTGCCAGCAGTGAAATGGGGGGAGGGTCCGGGGAGCTGTTTTTT; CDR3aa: CASSEMGGGSGELFF
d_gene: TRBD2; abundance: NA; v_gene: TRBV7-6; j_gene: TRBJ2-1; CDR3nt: TGTGCCAGCAGTCTTACTAGCGGGAGGGTGCTCAATGAGCAGTTCTTC; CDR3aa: CASSLTSGRVLNEQFF
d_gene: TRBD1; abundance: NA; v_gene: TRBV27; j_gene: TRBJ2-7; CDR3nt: TGTGCCAGCATCGACAGGGGAAGGCCCTACGAGCAGTACTTC; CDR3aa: CASIDRGRPYEQYF
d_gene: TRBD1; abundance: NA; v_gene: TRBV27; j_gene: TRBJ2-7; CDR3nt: TGTGCCAGCAGTTTGGCCGGGACAGGGGCAACCTACGAGCAGTACTTC; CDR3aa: CASSLAGTGATYEQYF
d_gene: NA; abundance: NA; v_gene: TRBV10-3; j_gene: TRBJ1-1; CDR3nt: TGTGCCATCAGGGAGTTCAATCAGGGTGAAGCTTTCTTT; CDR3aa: CAIREFNQGEAFF
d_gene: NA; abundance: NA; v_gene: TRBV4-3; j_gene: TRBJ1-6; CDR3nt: TGCGCCAGCAGCCAATTCAGTGCAGGGGCTAATTCACCCCTCCACTTT; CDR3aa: CASSQFSAGANSPLHF
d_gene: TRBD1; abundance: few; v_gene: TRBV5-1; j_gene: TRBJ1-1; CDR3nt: TGCGCCAGCAGATTACAGGGGGTTTCGGTGAACACTGAAGCTTTCTTT; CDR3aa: CASRLQGVSVNTEAFF
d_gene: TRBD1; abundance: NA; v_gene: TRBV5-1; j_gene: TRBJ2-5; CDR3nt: TGCGCCAGCAGCTTGGTACCCGGGACAGGGGGGGAAGAGACCCAGTACTTC; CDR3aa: CASSLVPGTGGEETQYF
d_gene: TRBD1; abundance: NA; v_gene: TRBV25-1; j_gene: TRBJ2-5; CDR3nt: TGTGCCAGCAGTGCCATAGACAGGGGGCGGGAGACCCAGTACTTC; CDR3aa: CASSAIDRGRETQYF
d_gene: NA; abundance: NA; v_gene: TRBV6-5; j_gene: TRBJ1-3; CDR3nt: TGTGCCAGCAGTTACGCGGGAGGCTCTGGAAACACCATATATTTT; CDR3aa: CASSYAGGSGNTIYF
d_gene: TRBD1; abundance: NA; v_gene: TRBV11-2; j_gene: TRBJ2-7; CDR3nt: TGTGCCAGCAGAACTACCGGGACAGGGTCTTACGAGCAGTACTTC; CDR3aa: CASRTTGTGSYEQYF
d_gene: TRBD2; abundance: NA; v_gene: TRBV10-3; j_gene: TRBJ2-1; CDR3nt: TGTGCCATCAGTGAAGACCTAGCGGGGGAATACAATGAGCAGTTCTTC; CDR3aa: CAISEDLAGEYNEQFF
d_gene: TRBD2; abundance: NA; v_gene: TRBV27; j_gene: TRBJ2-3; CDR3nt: TGTGCCAGCAGCACCTCTAGCGGGAGGTCAGATACGCAGTATTTT; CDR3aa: CASSTSSGRSDTQYF
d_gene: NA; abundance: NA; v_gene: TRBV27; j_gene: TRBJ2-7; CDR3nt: TGTGCCAGCAGTTCCTGGGACTCCTTGTACGAGCAGTACTTC; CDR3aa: CASSSWDSLYEQYF
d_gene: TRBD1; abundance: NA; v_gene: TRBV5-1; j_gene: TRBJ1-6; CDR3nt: TGCGCCAGCAGCTTTGACAGGGGCTATAATTCACCCCTCCACTTT; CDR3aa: CASSFDRGYNSPLHF
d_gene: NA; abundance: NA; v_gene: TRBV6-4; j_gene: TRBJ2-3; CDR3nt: TGTGCCAGCAGCCCGGAGCCGGGAGGCACAGATACGCAGTATTTT; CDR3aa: CASSPEPGGTDTQYF
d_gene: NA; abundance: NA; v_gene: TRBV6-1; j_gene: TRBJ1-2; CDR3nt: TGTGCCAGCAGACTCAGGGAGGGTGGCTACACCTTC; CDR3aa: CASRLREGGYTF
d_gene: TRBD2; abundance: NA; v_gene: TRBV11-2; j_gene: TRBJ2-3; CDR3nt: TGTGCCAGCAGCTTAGACGTGCCTAGCGGGGGGGCAGATACGCAGTATTTT; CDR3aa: CASSLDVPSGGADTQYF
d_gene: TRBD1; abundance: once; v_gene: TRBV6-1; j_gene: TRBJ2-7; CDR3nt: TGTGCCAGCAGTGAAGCGGGATCCGTCTTGGGACAGGCCGACTACGAGCAGTACTTC; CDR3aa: CASSEAGSVLGQADYEQYF
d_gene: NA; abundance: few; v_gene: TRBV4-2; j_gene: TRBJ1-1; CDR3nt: TGTGCCAGCAGCCAAGAGGGAGTGAACACTGAACCTTTCTTT; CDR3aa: CASSQEGVNTEPFF
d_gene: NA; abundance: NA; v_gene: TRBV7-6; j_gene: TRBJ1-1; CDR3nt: TGTGCCAGCAGCGCAGCGAGGACTGAAGCTTTCTTT; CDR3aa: CASSAARTEAFF
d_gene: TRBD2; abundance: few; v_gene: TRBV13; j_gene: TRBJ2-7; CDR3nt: TGTGCCAGCAGACCGGGACTAGCGGGGGGCTACGAGCAGTACTTC; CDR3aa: CASRPGLAGGYEQYF
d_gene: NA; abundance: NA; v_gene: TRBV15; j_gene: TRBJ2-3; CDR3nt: TGTGCCACCAGCAGAGATCTATTGGGCACAGATACGCAGTATTTT; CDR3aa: CATSRDLLGTDTQYF
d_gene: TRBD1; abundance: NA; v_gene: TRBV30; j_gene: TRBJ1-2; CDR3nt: TGTGCCTGGAGTGGGGGGGACAGGAACTATGGCTACACCTTC; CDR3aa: CAWSGGDRNYGYTF
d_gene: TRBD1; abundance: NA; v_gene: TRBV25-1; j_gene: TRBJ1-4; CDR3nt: TGTGCCAGCAGTATCGGACAGGGAGGTAATGAAAAACTGTTTTTT; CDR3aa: CASSIGQGGNEKLFF
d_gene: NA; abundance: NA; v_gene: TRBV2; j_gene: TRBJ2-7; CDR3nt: TGTGCCAGCAGTGGGGTCGGAGACTACGAGCAGTACTTC; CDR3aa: CASSGVGDYEQYF
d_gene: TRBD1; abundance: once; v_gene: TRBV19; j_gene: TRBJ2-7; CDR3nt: TGTGCCAGTAGTAGGGACAGGGATCCGGAGCAGTACTTC; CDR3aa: CASSRDRDPEQYF
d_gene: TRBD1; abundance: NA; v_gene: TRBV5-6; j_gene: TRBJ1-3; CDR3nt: TGTGCCAGCAGCTTGGGTGGACAGGGCTGGAGCTCTGGAAACACCATATATTTT; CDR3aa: CASSLGGQGWSSGNTIYF
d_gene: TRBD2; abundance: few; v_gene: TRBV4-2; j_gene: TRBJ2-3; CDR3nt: TGTGCCAGCAGCCACTCTAGCGGGGGCACAGATACGCAGTATTTT; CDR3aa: CASSHSSGGTDTQYF
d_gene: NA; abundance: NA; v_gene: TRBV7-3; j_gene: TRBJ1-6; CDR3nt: TGCTACCGCCTCGTTTATAATTCACCCCTCCACTTT; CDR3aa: CYRLVYNSPLHF
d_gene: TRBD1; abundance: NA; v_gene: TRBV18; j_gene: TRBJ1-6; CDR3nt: TGTGCCAGCTCAGGCCGGGACAGGAATTCACCCCTCCACTTT; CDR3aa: CASSGRDRNSPLHF
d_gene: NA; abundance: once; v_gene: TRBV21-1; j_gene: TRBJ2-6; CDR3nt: TGTGCCAGCAGCTCTTCCACAGGGGTAAGGGGTTCTGGGGCCAACGTCCTGACTTTC; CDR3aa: CASSSSTGVRGSGANVLTF
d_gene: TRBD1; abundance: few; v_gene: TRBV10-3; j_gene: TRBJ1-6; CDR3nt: TGTGCCATCAGTGAGTCGGCGGGGACAGTGTCACCCCTCCACTTT; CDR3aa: CAISESAGTVSPLHF
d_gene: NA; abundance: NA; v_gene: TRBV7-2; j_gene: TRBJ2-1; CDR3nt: TGTGCCAGCAGTTTAGGAGGCGAGCAGTTCTTC; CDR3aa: CASSLGGEQFF
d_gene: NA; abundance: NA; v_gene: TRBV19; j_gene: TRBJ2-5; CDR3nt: TGTGCCAGTAGTATAGTTGACAGCTTGGGTGAGACCCAGTACTTC; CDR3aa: CASSIVDSLGETQYF
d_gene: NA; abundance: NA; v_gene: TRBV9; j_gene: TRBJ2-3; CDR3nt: TGTGCCAGCAGCGTAGTAGGGGGGGCTAGCACAGATACGCAGTATTTT; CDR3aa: CASSVVGGASTDTQYF
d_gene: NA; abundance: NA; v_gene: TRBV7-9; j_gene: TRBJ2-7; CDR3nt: TGTGCCAGCACCCCCACAGGGAGAAGGTACGAGCAGTACTTC; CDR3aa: CASTPTGRRYEQYF
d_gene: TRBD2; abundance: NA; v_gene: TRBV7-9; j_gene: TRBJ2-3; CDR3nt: TGTGCCAGCAGTTGGGGAGAGCGGGGGGGCCCCACAGATACGCAGTATTTT; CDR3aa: CASSWGERGGPTDTQYF
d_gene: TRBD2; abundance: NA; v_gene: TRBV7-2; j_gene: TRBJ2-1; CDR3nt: TGTGCCAGCAGCTTAGAACTAGCGGGATCTGAGGAGCAGTTCTTC; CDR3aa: CASSLELAGSEEQFF
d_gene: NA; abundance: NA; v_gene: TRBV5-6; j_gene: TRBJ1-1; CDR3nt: TGTGCCAGCAGCTTGGGTCTCAGTGAAGCTTTCTTT; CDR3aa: CASSLGLSEAFF
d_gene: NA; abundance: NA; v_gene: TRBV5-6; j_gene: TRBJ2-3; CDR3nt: TGTGCCAGCAGCCGCAGGTTTGCTAGCACAGATACGCAGTATTTT; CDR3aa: CASSRRFASTDTQYF
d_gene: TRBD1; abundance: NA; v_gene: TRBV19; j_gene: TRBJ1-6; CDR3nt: TGTGCCAGTACTCCGGGACAGGCGTATTCACCCCTCCACTTT; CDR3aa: CASTPGQAYSPLHF
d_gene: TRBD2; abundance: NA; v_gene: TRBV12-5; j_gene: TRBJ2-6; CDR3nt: TGTGCTAGTGGTTTGGTGGGACTAGCGGGAGTATCCGGGGCCAACGTCCTGACTTTC; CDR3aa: CASGLVGLAGVSGANVLTF
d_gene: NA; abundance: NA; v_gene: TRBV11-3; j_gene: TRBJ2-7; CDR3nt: TGTGCCAGCAGCTTTTACAGGGCAACCTACGAGCAGTACTTC; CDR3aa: CASSFYRATYEQYF
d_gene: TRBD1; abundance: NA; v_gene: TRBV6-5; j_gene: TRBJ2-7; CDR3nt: TGTGCCAGCATGGGACAGGTTTACTACGAGCAGTACTTC; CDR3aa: CASMGQVYYEQYF
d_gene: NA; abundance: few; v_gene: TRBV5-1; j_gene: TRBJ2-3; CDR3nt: TGCGCCAGCAGCTTGGGGACAGCTGGAGATACGCAGTATTTT; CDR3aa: CASSLGTAGDTQYF
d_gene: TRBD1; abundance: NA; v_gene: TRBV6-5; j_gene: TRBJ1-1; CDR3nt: TGTGCCAGCAGTTACACAGGGGTCTTAAACACTGAAGCTTTCTTT; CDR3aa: CASSYTGVLNTEAFF
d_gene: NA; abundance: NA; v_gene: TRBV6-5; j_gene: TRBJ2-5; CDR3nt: TGTGCCAGCAGTTACCAAGAACATTCAGAGACCCAGTACTTC; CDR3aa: CASSYQEHSETQYF